Below, 31 T cell receptor beta chains from the same sample are listed, as sequenced in a study of cytomegalovirus exposure and HLA in healthy donors (dated by TCRdb to the late 2010s). The library relied on the immunoSEQ multiplex PCR assay. For the multiplex PCR, a mixture combining 60 forward primers for TCR Vbeta segments and 13 reverse primers for TCR Jbeta segments was used. TCRdb provides this immuneACCESS table in a form limited to in-frame rearrangements. Some clones are lacking; in checked studies, under half of them reflect an unresolved V gene, and why the rest are absent is not known. Counted in this sample were roughly 180,000 clones; 77% of them appeared once. Together, the top ten hold roughly 1.4% of the sample. Sample: PBMCs. These receptors originate from a man between 18 and 29 years old in good health and CMV-seronegative.

The genes are TRBV18 and TRBJ1-2; maybe TRBD1 (6 bases). The CDR3 is made up of 17 amino acids. Germline V gene data show CDR1 as KGHSH and CDR2 as LQKENI. V was cut by 6 bases and J by 4 bases, with 24 bases left in between. The CDR3: CASSQRSPGQLRYGYTF. Here the CDR3 DNA reads TGTGCCAGCTCCCAAAGGTCCCCGGGACAACTTCGCTATGGCTACACCTTC.

The chain uses TRBV2 and TRBJ1-2; 7 bases match TRBD1. The V segment lost 8 bases and the J segment 8 bases; nucleotides outside the gene matches: 8. Germline values: CDR1 SNHLY, CDR2 FYNNEI. There are 12 residues in the CDR3. CDR3 DNA: TGTGCCAGCCGTCGACAGGGAGTCGGCTACACCTTC. This translates into CASRRQGVGYTF.

V is TRBV7-2 and J is TRBJ2-7, with D perhaps matching TRBD1 (6 bases). Germline CDR1 SGHTA, CDR2 FQGNSA. Trimming removed 0 bases at V and 3 bases at J, with 18 bases between. The CDR3 has 17 amino acids. CDR3 in amino acids: CASSLAAPTGLIYEQYF. The CDR3 DNA is TGTGCCAGCAGCTTAGCGGCCCCGACAGGCTTGATCTACGAGCAGTACTTC.

This rearrangement joins TRBV7-6 to TRBJ1-1; possible D gene TRBD1, 6 bases. Germline loops: CDR1 SGHVS, CDR2 FNYEAQ. The ends were cut back, 5 bases at V and 1 base at J, with 11 bases in the middle. CDR3 length: 14 residues. In DNA form, the CDR3 reads TGTGCCAGCAGCGCCGGGACAAAGAACACTGAAGCTTTCTTT. This sequence encodes CASSAGTKNTEAFF.

The V and J genes are TRBV5-4 and TRBJ2-5; D is possibly TRBD1 (6 bases). There are 14 residues in the CDR3. Germline V gives CDR1 SGHNT, CDR2 YYREEE (reference sequence). The V end was cut by 4 bases, the J end by 2 bases, with 12 bases between. The chain's CDR3 is CASSPPQGQETQYF. CDR3 coding DNA: TGTGCCAGCAGCCCACCTCAGGGGCAAGAGACCCAGTACTTC.

This chain links TRBV9 with TRBJ2-1; the match to TRBD2 covers 14 bases. The CDR3 sequence is 14 residues long. CDR1 and CDR2 (germline): SGDLS, YYNGEE. Losses at the gene ends were 5 bases for V and 6 bases for J; bases not matched to a gene: 1. CDR3 sequence reads: CASRGTSGSNEQFF. The CDR3 coding sequence is TGTGCCAGCAGGGGGACTAGCGGGAGCAATGAGCAGTTCTTC.

The rearrangement joins TRBV7-2 to TRBJ1-5; D is undetermined. The CDR3 length is 13 residues. The V gene lost 2 bases and the J gene lost 7 bases, with 9 bases spanning the gap. Germline lookup yields CDR1 SGHTA and CDR2 FQGNSA. CDR3 nucleotide sequence: TGTGCCAGCAGCTTATCGTTCCCGCAGCCCCAGCATTTT. This translates into CASSLSFPQPQHF. The full variable domain, rest sourced from reference TRBV7-2 and TRBJ1-5, is GAGVSQSPSNKVTEKGKDVELRCDPISGHTALYWYRQSLGQGLEFLIYFQGNSAPDKSGLPSDRFSAERTGGSVSTLTIQRTQQEDSAVYLCASSLSFPQPQHFGDGTRLSIL.

As DNA, the CDR3 is TGCAGCGCCGTACCCGACCCCTTGACAGGGATCTATGGCTACACCTTC. Its protein product is CSAVPDPLTGIYGYTF. The chain couples TRBV29-1 to TRBJ1-2, with 7 bases fitting TRBD1. With V trimmed by 7 bases and J by 4 bases, 18 bases remained unmatched. The CDR3 runs 16 residues. Germline CDR1 reads SQVTM; CDR2 reads ANQGSEA.

This clone was seen a single time. The chain links TRBV18 to TRBJ2-1; 11 bases agree with TRBD2. Germline trimming cut 1 base from V and 5 bases from J; bases unmatched to any gene: 4. This CDR3 region has 16 residues. The V gene's germline CDR1 is KGHSH and CDR2 LQKENI. The chain's CDR3 is CASSPQLAGGDNEQFF. The CDR3 DNA is TGTGCCAGCTCACCACAGCTAGCGGGGGGAGACAATGAGCAGTTCTTC.

The count of this clone is one. The chain combines TRBV7-2 with TRBJ2-6; no clear D gene. Trimming stripped 5 bases from V and 0 bases from J, with 5 bases between. The germline CDR1 and CDR2 sequences are SGHTA and FQGNSA. The CDR3 has 14 amino acids. CDR3 sequence: CASSPFSGANVLTF. Here the CDR3 DNA reads TGTGCCAGCAGCCCCTTCTCTGGGGCCAACGTCCTGACTTTC.

The chain combines TRBV7-9 with TRBJ2-7; TRBD1 aligns across 11 bases. Germline V lookup: CDR1 SEHNR, CDR2 FQNEAQ (reference sequence). V shed 3 bases and J 6 bases; nucleotides not matched to a gene: 4. The CDR3 sequence is 14 residues long. The CDR3 DNA sequence: TGTGCCAGCAGCTTGGGACAGGGGGTTTTCGAGCAGTACTTC. Protein sequence: CASSLGQGVFEQYF.

The V call is TRBV11-1, the J call TRBJ1-1; D remains unclear. V was clipped by 5 bases and J by 1 base, with 17 bases between them. The CDR3 loop spans 16 amino acids. Germline V gives CDR1 SGHAT, CDR2 FQDESV (reference sequence). The CDR3 reads CASSPLRGLGNTEAFF. The CDR3 DNA follows: TGTGCCAGCAGCCCCTTGCGCGGCCTCGGGAACACTGAAGCTTTCTTT.

In this sample, this clone turned up a few times. CDR3 protein: CASSLDRSTDTQYF. CDR3 nucleotides: TGTGCCAGCAGCTTAGACAGGAGCACAGATACGCAGTATTTT. V usage is TRBV7-9 and J usage is TRBJ2-3, with D perhaps matching TRBD1 (5 bases). Trimming left V 1 base short and J 0 bases short, with 5 bases between. Germline loops: CDR1 SEHNR, CDR2 FQNEAQ (reference sequence). The CDR3 contains 14 residues.

The V and J genes are TRBV28 and TRBJ1-5; 7 nucleotides match TRBD1. The CDR3 runs 15 residues. Germline loops: CDR1 MDHEN, CDR2 SYDVKM. V lost 2 bases to trimming and J lost 9 bases; unmatched junction nucleotides: 10. CDR3 bases: TGTGCCAGCAGTTTAACAGGGGCGCAAGGGAGGCCCCAGCATTTT. It encodes CASSLTGAQGRPQHF.

The chain couples TRBV30 to TRBJ2-1, with a weak D call TRBD1 (5 bases). Germline V gives CDR1 GTSNPN, CDR2 SVGIG (reference sequence). V was trimmed by 1 base and J by 6 bases, leaving 13 bases between them. This CDR3 is built from 14 residues. The CDR3 loop is CAWSAYLGVNEQFF. CDR3 DNA: TGTGCCTGGAGTGCGTATCTAGGGGTCAATGAGCAGTTCTTC.

This chain uses TRBV11-2 with TRBJ1-3; 9 nucleotides line up with TRBD1. The germline V gene encodes CDR1 SGHAT and CDR2 FQNNGV. The ends lost 6 bases at V and 3 bases at J; junction bases unmatched: 6. The CDR3 runs to 15 residues. The CDR3 DNA reads as TGTGCCAGCAGAACCGGACAGGGGCATGGAAACACCATATATTTT. It is translated as CASRTGQGHGNTIYF.

The chain carries TRBV11-1 and TRBJ2-6; 7 bases are shared with TRBD2. The length of the CDR3 is 18 residues. Trimming cost V 5 bases and J 1 base; bases outside gene matches: 11. Germline CDR1 and CDR2: SGHAT and FQDESV (reference sequence). In DNA, the CDR3 is TGTGCCAGCAGCCTCGAATTGAGCGGGGCGTCTGGGGCCAACGTCCTGACTTTC. As protein: CASSLELSGASGANVLTF. Full variable domain (rest looked up from reference TRBV11-1 and TRBJ2-6): EAEVAQSPRYKITEKSQAVAFWCDPISGHATLYWYRQILGQGPELLVQFQDESVVDDSQLPKDRFSAERLKGVDSTLKIQPAELGDSAMYLCASSLELSGASGANVLTFGAGSRLTVL.

As regards this clone: The sample holds other DNA sequences that translate to the same CDR3. The gene calls are TRBV7-2 and TRBJ2-5; 12 bases fit TRBD2. Trimming at V came to 2 bases and at J to 5 bases, leaving 6 bases not matched to a gene. The CDR3 is 16 amino acids. Per the germline V gene, CDR1 is SGHTA and CDR2 is FQGNSA. CDR3 in DNA: TGTGCCAGCAGCTTAAGGCTAGCGGGGGGGCGGGAGACCCAGTACTTC. As protein: CASSLRLAGGRETQYF.

Note on this clone: One end of the junction varies from germline; a read error may be responsible. This chain connects TRBV4-3 to TRBJ2-1; a weak D match, TRBD2 (6 bases). This CDR3 has 17 residues. CDR1 and CDR2 (germline): LGHNA, YSLEER. This CDR3 is CASSQGQGRTTYNEQFF. The CDR3, as DNA: TGCGCCAGCAGTCAAGGGCAGGGCCGGACTACCTACAATGAGCAGTTCTTC.

This chain links TRBV11-3 with TRBJ2-1, with 11 bases matching TRBD2. This CDR3 has 17 residues. V dropped 1 base and J dropped 4; count of bases not matched to a gene: 6. CDR1 is SGHNT, CDR2 YENEEA, per germline. CDR3 in DNA: TGTGCCAGCAGCTTAGGGGGATCTAGCGGGAGGTACAATGAGCAGTTCTTC. This codes for CASSLGGSSGRYNEQFF.

This chain uses TRBV4-3 with TRBJ2-1; 14 bases agree with TRBD2. Losses at the gene ends were 3 bases for V and 2 bases for J; bases not matched to a gene: 3. CDR1 LGHNA and CDR2 YSLEER come from the germline V gene. This CDR3 has 17 residues. The CDR3 loop is CASSQGLAGEPYNEQFF. The CDR3 DNA is TGCGCCAGCAGCCAGGGACTAGCGGGAGAGCCCTACAATGAGCAGTTCTTC.

This chain joins TRBV5-1 and TRBJ2-4, with TRBD1 matching 10 bases. Germline V gives CDR1 SGHRS, CDR2 YFSETQ. The CDR3 is 15 residues long. Trimming removed 4 bases from V and 8 bases from J; junction bases left unmatched: 9. CDR3 region: CASSAGTGVGDIQYF. In DNA form, the CDR3 reads TGCGCCAGCAGCGCAGGGACAGGGGTTGGGGACATTCAGTACTTC.

The chain links TRBV9 to TRBJ2-1, with 9 bases matching TRBD1. Per the germline V gene, CDR1 is SGDLS and CDR2 is YYNGEE. The CDR3 has 17 amino acids. V lost 2 bases and J lost 3; bases outside the gene matches: 9. The CDR3 sequence: CASSVRGTGSFYNEQFF. DNA for the CDR3: TGTGCCAGCAGCGTTCGAGGGACAGGGTCCTTCTACAATGAGCAGTTCTTC.

This clone was seen a few times. This chain connects TRBV28 to TRBJ1-6, with 11 bases aligning to TRBD1. Germline V gives CDR1 MDHEN, CDR2 SYDVKM. Losses at the gene ends were 7 bases for V and 6 bases for J; bases not matched to a gene: 14. This CDR3 contains 18 residues. The CDR3 loop reads CASINPLGQGATNSPLHF. The DNA for the CDR3 is TGTGCCAGCATCAACCCTCTTGGACAGGGGGCGACTAATTCACCCCTCCACTTT.

The rearrangement joins TRBV6-5 to TRBJ2-7; 7 bases are a match to TRBD1. The CDR3 extends over 13 amino acids. With 6 bases clipped from V and 3 bases from J, the junction kept 5 bases outside the gene matches. In germline, CDR1 is MNHEY, CDR2 SVGAGI. Written as DNA, the CDR3 is TGTGCCAGCAGGCCACAGGGGTACTACGAGCAGTACTTC. This sequence encodes CASRPQGYYEQYF.

The V and J genes are TRBV11-2 and TRBJ2-3; 12 nucleotides agree with TRBD2. This CDR3 is built from 18 residues. Trimming at V came to 5 bases and at J to 0 bases, leaving 9 bases not matched to a gene. Germline CDR1 SGHAT, CDR2 FQNNGV. The CDR3 reads CASSPTRTSGTSTDTQYF. DNA of the CDR3: TGTGCCAGCAGCCCCACCCGGACTAGCGGGACTAGCACAGATACGCAGTATTTT.

The genes are TRBV7-8 and TRBJ2-6, with TRBD1 identical over 7 bases. Germline V lookup: CDR1 SGHVS, CDR2 FQNEAQ. This CDR3 region has 16 residues. V shed 1 base, J shed 4 bases, and the junction held 4 bases outside the gene matches. The CDR3 loop reads CASSLVKGAGANVLTF. In DNA, the CDR3 is TGTGCCAGCAGCTTAGTCAAGGGGGCCGGGGCCAACGTCCTGACTTTC.

The genes are TRBV25-1 and TRBJ2-3, with a weak D call TRBD1 (6 bases). The germline V gene encodes CDR1 MGHDK and CDR2 SYGVNS. V was cut by 8 bases and J by 1 base, with 16 bases left in between. The CDR3 is 15 amino acids. Written as DNA, the CDR3 is TGTGCCAGCGCTGACGTGACAGGTCGCACAGATACGCAGTATTTT. Translated, it gives CASADVTGRTDTQYF.

The J gene is TRBJ1-1, the V gene TRBV29-1, with D perhaps TRBD1 (5 bases). The CDR3 runs to 15 residues. V lost 0 bases and J lost 0, with 11 bases in between. Germline CDR1 is SQVTM and CDR2 is ANQGSEA. CDR3: CSVEDLGTMNTEAFF. CDR3 sequence (DNA): TGCAGCGTTGAAGATCTCGGGACTATGAACACTGAAGCTTTCTTT.

The V and J genes are TRBV5-6 and TRBJ2-2; perhaps TRBD2 as D (6 bases). This CDR3 is 16 amino acids long. Between the trimmed V and J ends, which lost 3 bases and 4 bases, there was a span of 16 bases. CDR1 is SGHDT and CDR2 is YYEEEE in the germline V gene. Written as DNA, the CDR3 is TGTGCCAGCAGCTATGCTGGAGGGGAAGTCACCGGGGAGCTGTTTTTT. This codes for CASSYAGGEVTGELFF.

The J gene is TRBJ2-7, the V gene TRBV27; D ambiguous. The CDR3 contains 13 residues. From germline, CDR1 is MNHEY and CDR2 SMNVEV (reference sequence). Trimming left V 2 bases short and J 2 bases short, with 7 bases between. The CDR3 DNA follows: TGTGCCAGCAGTTTAAAAGCCCCCTACGAGCAGTACTTC. Its translation: CASSLKAPYEQYF.